The 15 T cell receptor beta chains below were found in one sample sequenced in a study of blood T cell repertoires in COVID-19. Sequenced by immunoSEQ multiplex PCR; TCRdb stores in-frame clones only, minus some. Among just over 85,000 clones listed, about 89% were seen once. Sequenced sample: peripheral blood. The source of these receptors is a man in his forties or fifties with acute or convalescent COVID-19.

The chain couples TRBV4-1 to TRBJ1-6; 8 nucleotides line up with TRBD1. The CDR3 loop spans 15 amino acids. V gave up 4 bases and J gave up 5 bases; unmatched junction bases: 4. Germline V gives CDR1 MGHRA, CDR2 YSYEKL. The CDR3 nucleotides read TGCGCCAGCAGCCCCGCGGACAGGGATAATTCACCCCTCCACTTT. Its translation: CASSPADRDNSPLHF.

This clone has just one count. The chain carries TRBV28 and TRBJ2-1, with D possibly being TRBD2 (5 bases). The CDR3 spans 17 residues. The V and J ends lost 4 bases and 7 bases respectively, with 23 bases between them. Germline CDR1 reads MDHEN; CDR2 reads SYDVKM. CDR3 coding DNA: TGTGCCAGCAGTTATCCCCGATCGACGGACTCTCGGAATGAGCAGTTCTTC. This translates into CASSYPRSTDSRNEQFF. Using reference TRBV28 and TRBJ2-1 for the parts outside the CDR3, the full variable domain is DVKVTQSSRYLVKRTGEKVFLECVQDMDHENMFWYRQDPGLGLRLIYFSYDVKMKEKGDIPEGYSVSREKKERFSLILESASTNQTSMYLCASSYPRSTDSRNEQFFGPGTRLTVL.

This sequence joins TRBV27 and TRBJ2-6; maybe TRBD2 (6 bases). CDR3 length: 17 amino acids. V lost 6 bases and J 4 bases, leaving 19 bases between the germline ends. Germline CDR1 is MNHEY and CDR2 is SMNVEV (reference sequence). The CDR3 DNA is TGTGCCAGCAGCCAAGCTGACGGGAGAGCGGGGGCCAACGTCCTGACTTTC. It codes for CASSQADGRAGANVLTF.

The chain links TRBV27 to TRBJ2-7; D ambiguous. CDR1 is MNHEY, CDR2 SMNVEV, per germline (reference sequence). The CDR3 runs to 14 residues. Trimming stripped 5 bases from V and 0 bases from J, with 11 bases between. The CDR3 DNA follows: TGTGCCAGCAGTAGACTGAGGAGCTCCTACGAGCAGTACGTC. It is translated as CASSRLRSSYEQYV.

This rearrangement joins TRBV6-5 to TRBJ2-5, with 11 positions matching TRBD2. Germline assignment: CDR1 MNHEY and CDR2 SVGAGI. Losses at the gene ends were 5 bases for V and 5 bases for J; bases not matched to a gene: 4. CDR3 size: 14 residues. The CDR3 DNA follows: TGTGCCAGCAGTCCAACTAGCGGGGGCGAGACCCAGTACTTC. Translating gives CASSPTSGGETQYF.

This chain uses TRBV9 with TRBJ2-1, with D possibly TRBD1 on 6 matching bases. V gave up 6 bases and J gave up 3 bases, with 16 bases separating them. The CDR3 extends over 15 amino acids. The germline V gene encodes CDR1 SGDLS and CDR2 YYNGEE. The CDR3 is CASTPPGALYNEQFF. The CDR3 DNA reads TGTGCCAGCACCCCGCCAGGGGCTCTCTACAATGAGCAGTTCTTC.

V usage is TRBV28 and J usage is TRBJ1-6; D might be TRBD1 (5 bases). The V end was cut by 6 bases, the J end by 6 bases, with 18 bases between. The CDR3 is made up of 16 amino acids. The germline V gene has CDR1 MDHEN and CDR2 SYDVKM. The CDR3 coding sequence is TGTGCCAGCAGACCCCGACCCGGGGGGGTTAATTCACCCCTCCACTTT. Protein sequence: CASRPRPGGVNSPLHF.

This chain connects TRBV21-1 to TRBJ1-5. TRBV21-1 is recorded as a pseudogene. The CDR3 loop spans 16 amino acids. CDR3 coding DNA: TGTGCCAGCAGCAAAAAGGGGGGGTCCCGTCCTCAGCCCCAGCATTTT. Translating it yields CASSKKGGSRPQPQHF.

This chain uses TRBV30 with TRBJ1-1; 7 bases map to TRBD1. The CDR3 is 14 residues long. CDR1 is GTSNPN, CDR2 SVGIG, per germline (reference sequence). Trimming at V came to 3 bases and at J to 0 bases, leaving 4 bases not matched to a gene. This CDR3 reads CAWSRGYMNTEAFF. The CDR3 region has the DNA TGTGCCTGGAGCAGGGGGTACATGAACACTGAAGCTTTCTTT.

This sequence joins TRBV28 and TRBJ1-1; D is possibly TRBD1 (6 bases). The germline V gene encodes CDR1 MDHEN and CDR2 SYDVKM. The CDR3 contains 16 residues. The germline V and J ends were trimmed by 3 bases and 1 base, with 15 bases remaining between them. Written as DNA, the CDR3 is TGTGCCAGCAGTTTGACCCCTGGACAGCCGAACACTGAAGCTTTCTTT. Amino acids: CASSLTPGQPNTEAFF.

The chain employs TRBV5-1 and TRBJ1-1; the D gene is possibly TRBD1 (5 bases). The germline CDR1 and CDR2 sequences are SGHRS and YFSETQ. V lost 2 bases and J 3 bases, leaving 11 bases between the germline ends. The CDR3 length is 14 residues. The CDR3 nucleotides read TGCGCCAGCAGCTTATGGGGGGTAGACACTGAAGCTTTCTTT. Encoded protein: CASSLWGVDTEAFF.

V is TRBV27 and J is TRBJ2-7; 7 positions agree with TRBD2. This CDR3 spans 14 amino acids. Germline CDR1 MNHEY, CDR2 SMNVEV (reference sequence). V lost 10 bases and J lost 2; bases outside the gene matches: 11. The CDR3 loop reads CATKPGGIAYEQYF. Here the CDR3 DNA reads TGTGCCACTAAACCGGGGGGTATCGCCTACGAGCAGTACTTC.

This clone was observed a single time. The rearrangement joins TRBV19 to TRBJ1-5, with 9 bases that match TRBD1. V was clipped by 8 bases and J by 7 bases; unmatched bases: 6. The CDR3 has 13 residues. The V gene's germline CDR1 is LNHDA and CDR2 SQIVND (reference sequence). CDR3 sequence (DNA): TGTGCCAGTGCAGACAGGGGGAAGCAGCCCCAGCATTTT. Amino acids: CASADRGKQPQHF.

This chain links TRBV6-5 with TRBJ1-2, with TRBD1 matching over 7 bases. In germline, CDR1 is MNHEY, CDR2 SVGAGI. The CDR3 spans 14 residues. V shed 6 bases, J shed 2 bases, and the junction held 6 bases outside the gene matches. The CDR3 nucleotides are TGTGCCAGCAGACTCGAGACAGGGAACTATGGCTACACCTTC. Protein product: CASRLETGNYGYTF.

This sequence joins TRBV28 and TRBJ1-1; 7 bases agree with TRBD1. CDR3 length equals 17 residues. V dropped 5 bases and J dropped 1; count of bases not matched to a gene: 13. Germline V lookup: CDR1 MDHEN, CDR2 SYDVKM. The CDR3 is CASSPLPSWDRNTEAFF. The DNA of the CDR3 is TGTGCCAGCAGTCCCCTGCCCTCCTGGGACAGGAACACTGAAGCTTTCTTT. The variable domain in full, completed from reference TRBV28 and TRBJ1-1, reads DVKVTQSSRYLVKRTGEKVFLECVQDMDHENMFWYRQDPGLGLRLIYFSYDVKMKEKGDIPEGYSVSREKKERFSLILESASTNQTSMYLCASSPLPSWDRNTEAFFGQGTRLTVV.